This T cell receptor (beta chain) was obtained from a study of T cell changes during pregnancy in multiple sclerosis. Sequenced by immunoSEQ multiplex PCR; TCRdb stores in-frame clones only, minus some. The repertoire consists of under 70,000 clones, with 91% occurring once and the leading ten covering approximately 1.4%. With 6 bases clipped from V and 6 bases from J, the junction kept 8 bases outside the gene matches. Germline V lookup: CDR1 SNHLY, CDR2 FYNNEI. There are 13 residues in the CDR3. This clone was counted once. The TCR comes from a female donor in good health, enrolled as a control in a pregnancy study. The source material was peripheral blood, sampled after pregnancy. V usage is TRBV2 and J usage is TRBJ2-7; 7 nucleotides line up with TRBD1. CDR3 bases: TGTGCCAGCAGGGGACAGTCTAGAGGCGAGCAGTACTTC. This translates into CASRGQSRGEQYF.